The following is a TCR beta chain sequence with its context. The data were taken from a study of T cell changes during pregnancy in multiple sclerosis. Profiling relied on immunoSEQ multiplex PCR, and the TCRdb table lists in-frame clones only, not all of them. The sample lists around 83,000 clones, approximately 90% occurring once. CDR3 length: 12 amino acids. Germline lookup yields CDR1 MNHNS and CDR2 SASEGT. V trimming: 7 bases; J trimming: 13 bases; junction bases outside the gene matches: 7. The chain recombines TRBV6-1 with TRBJ1-6; 7 bases fit TRBD1. This sample comprised CD4+ T cells from peripheral blood mononuclear cells, obtained in the second trimester of pregnancy. The TCR originated in a female donor with multiple sclerosis, enrolled in a pregnancy study. The chain's CDR3 is CASTFDRAPLHF. CDR3 nucleotides: TGTGCCAGCACCTTCGACAGGGCTCCCCTCCACTTT.